A selection of T cell receptor beta chains follows, all from one sample in a study of control samples from healthy donors and cancer patients. Profiled with immunoSEQ multiplex PCR; TCRdb holds only in-frame clones, not every one. The table shows roughly 120,000 clones, with 85% to 95% occurring only once. The sample consisted of PBMCs. The receptors originated from a man between 50 and 59 years old with head and neck cancer. CDR3s include the opening cysteine and the closing phenylalanine or tryptophan. The order of the fields is D gene, J gene, V gene, clone size, CDR3 DNA, CDR3 protein. D genes are given only for firm matches. Clone size appears in some rows only: once, few, many, or a class for an expanded clone.

TRBD1 | TRBJ1-1 | TRBV4-2 | - | TGTGCCAGCAAACCGGGACAGGGAAACACTGAAGCTTTCTTT | CASKPGQGNTEAFF
- | TRBJ1-1 | TRBV6-6 | - | TGTGCCAGCAGTTACAGGGGGAACACTGAAGCTTTCTTT | CASSYRGNTEAFF
- | TRBJ2-1 | TRBV6-4 | - | TGTGCCAGCAGTGACCCGTCCTCGGGACACAACTTCTTCTACAATGAGCAGTTCTTC | CASSDPSSGHNFFYNEQFF
- | TRBJ2-4 | TRBV3-1/TRBV3-2 | - | TGTGCCAGCAGCCCCTGGCGGGCCATAGCCAAAAACATTCAGTACTTC | CASSPWRAIAKNIQYF
TRBD1 | TRBJ2-7 | TRBV30 | - | TGTGCCTGGAGACCCTACGACAGGGTGGGTTCCCACGAGCAGTACTTC | CAWRPYDRVGSHEQYF
TRBD1 | TRBJ2-7 | TRBV2 | - | TGTGCCAGCAGTCCTCGGACAGGATCCTACGAGCAGTACTTC | CASSPRTGSYEQYF
- | TRBJ1-5 | TRBV19 | once | TGTGCCAGTAGTCGGAGGGGCGGGCAGCCCCAGCATTTT | CASSRRGGQPQHF
TRBD2 | TRBJ2-1 | TRBV2 | - | TGTGCCAGCGGACTAGCCGTCGAGCAGTTCTTC | CASGLAVEQFF
- | TRBJ2-3 | TRBV15 | - | TGTGCCTCAGCACGGGCGGGGTACTCAGATACGCAGTATTTT | CASARAGYSDTQYF
- | TRBJ1-1 | TRBV6-2/TRBV6-3 | once | TGTGCCAGCAGTTACTCGGGCCAGACGGCGAACACTGAAGCTTTCTTT | CASSYSGQTANTEAFF
- | TRBJ2-7 | TRBV4-1 | - | TGCGCCAGCAGCCAAGATGAATGGGGGGTCTACGAGCAGTACTTC | CASSQDEWGVYEQYF
- | TRBJ1-4 | TRBV5-5 | - | TGTGCCAGCAGCATTGGGTTTGGGCGGGAAAAACTGTTTTTT | CASSIGFGREKLFF
- | TRBJ2-5 | TRBV7-5 | - | TGTGTCAGAAGCTACAGAACTCCGGGACAGGGGGCCCGGCAAGAGACCCAGTACTTC | CVRSYRTPGQGARQETQYF
TRBD1 | TRBJ1-5 | TRBV5-6 | once | TGTGCCAGCAGCTTGGGGACAGGGGTTCAGCCCCAGCATTTT | CASSLGTGVQPQHF
- | TRBJ1-6 | TRBV24-1 | - | TGTGCCACCAGTGATTTGCTCGGCAGGGCTAATAGGAATTCACCCCTCCACTTT | CATSDLLGRANRNSPLHF
- | TRBJ1-1 | TRBV7-2 | - | TGTGCCAGCAGCTTATTTCTGGCAGAACTGAACACTGAAGCTTTCTTT | CASSLFLAELNTEAFF
TRBD1 | TRBJ1-5 | TRBV28 | - | TGTGCCAGCAGGGGAAACAGGGGTGGTCAGCCCCAGCATTTT | CASRGNRGGQPQHF
TRBD2 | TRBJ2-1 | TRBV7-2 | - | TGTGCCAGCAGCACCGGACTAGGTCGGGGTGAGCAGTTCTTC | CASSTGLGRGEQFF
- | TRBJ1-2 | TRBV19 | - | TGTGCCAGTAGTCAGGGGCTCTCCGGGTATGGCTACACCTTC | CASSQGLSGYGYTF
- | TRBJ2-5 | TRBV7-9 | - | TGTGCCAGCAGCTTTAGTATTCTGGAGACCCAGTACTTC | CASSFSILETQYF